The following is a T cell receptor beta chain sequence with its context. Its cognate antigen is unknown. The CDR3 is 12 amino acids. The ends were cut back, 4 bases at V and 3 bases at J, with 7 bases in the middle. This sample was included in a study of T-cell memory formation after mild COVID-19. TCRdb used MiXCR to reprocess the 5' RACE reads, holding one entry per CDR3 protein. The sample includes about 470,000 distinct CDR3 sequences, 20% to 30% of them seen just once. Study-wide results and caveats: There was a balanced CD4/CD8 profile in clones contracting day 15 to 85, and later expanders leaned CD4+.

The V gene is TRBV12-3 or TRBV12-4, the J gene TRBJ2-7; D is undetermined. This sequence originates from an adult woman who had mild COVID-19 (a few samples of this study predate the infection). Cell type and time point are not known. The source material was PBMCs or a T cell subset sorted from them (not recorded which). The CDR3 sequence is CASSSDHYEQYF. The CDR3 bases are TGTGCCAGCAGTTCGGACCACTACGAGCAGTACTTC.